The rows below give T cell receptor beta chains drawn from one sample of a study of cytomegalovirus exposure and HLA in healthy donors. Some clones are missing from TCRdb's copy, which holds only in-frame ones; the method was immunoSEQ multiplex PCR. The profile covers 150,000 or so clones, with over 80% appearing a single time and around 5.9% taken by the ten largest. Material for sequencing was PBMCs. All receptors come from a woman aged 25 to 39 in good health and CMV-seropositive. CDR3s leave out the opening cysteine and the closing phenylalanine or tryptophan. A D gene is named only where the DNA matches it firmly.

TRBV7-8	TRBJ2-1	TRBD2	ASKRAGGRASDEQF
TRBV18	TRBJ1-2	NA	ASSDPVYRNYGYT
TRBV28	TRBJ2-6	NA	ASSLLGAGANVLT
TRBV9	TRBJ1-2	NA	ASSREATFNYGYT
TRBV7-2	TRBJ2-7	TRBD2	ASSLEAGGVPREQY
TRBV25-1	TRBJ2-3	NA	ASSEPRSTDTQY
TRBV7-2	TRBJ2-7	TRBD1	ASSLGQGAAAYEQY
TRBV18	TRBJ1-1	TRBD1	ASSPNKDRAEAF
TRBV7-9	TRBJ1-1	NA	ASSLSGRNTEAF
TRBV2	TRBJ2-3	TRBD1	ASARTGGRDTQY
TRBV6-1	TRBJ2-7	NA	ASSEYRASYEQY
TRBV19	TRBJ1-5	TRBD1	ASSSGSTGRQPQH
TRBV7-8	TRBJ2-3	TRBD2	ASSSLAVISADTQY
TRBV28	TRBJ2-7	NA	ASSSPPWDSAYEQY
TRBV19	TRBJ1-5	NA	ASSIRGSNQPQH
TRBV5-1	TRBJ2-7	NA	ASRQNRDLSSYEQY
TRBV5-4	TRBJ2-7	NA	ASSLELGSYEQY
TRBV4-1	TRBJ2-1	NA	ASSQDSTGSSYNEQF
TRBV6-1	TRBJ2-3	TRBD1	ASGDRAYGTDTQY
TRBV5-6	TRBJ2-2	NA	ASSLGSAGELF
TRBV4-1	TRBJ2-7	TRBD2	ASSQDRPSGIYEQY
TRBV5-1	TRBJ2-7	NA	ASSNDFGSYEQY
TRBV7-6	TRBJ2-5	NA	ASSSPGKETQY
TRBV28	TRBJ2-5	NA	ASSLDQGRVGETQY
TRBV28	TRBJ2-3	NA	ASSFQFSADTQY
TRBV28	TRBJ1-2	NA	ASSPPGTVTGYT
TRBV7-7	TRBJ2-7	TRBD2	ASSLGTSGYYEQY
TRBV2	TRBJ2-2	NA	ASTRAENTGELF
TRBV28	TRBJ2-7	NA	ASSSGQGRYEQY
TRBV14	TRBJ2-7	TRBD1	ASSQGQGALYEQY
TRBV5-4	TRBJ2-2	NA	ASSLAGVTGELF
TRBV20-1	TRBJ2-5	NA	SATTQETQY
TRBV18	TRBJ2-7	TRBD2	ASSQSIAGGLYEQY
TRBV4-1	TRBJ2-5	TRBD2	ASSPGTSRTETQY
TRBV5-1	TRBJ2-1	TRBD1	ASSRGQGLDEQF
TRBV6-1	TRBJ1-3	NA	ASRPGGLGNTIY
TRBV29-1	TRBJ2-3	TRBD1	SVVKDRATDTQY
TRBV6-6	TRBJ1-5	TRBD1	ASSPDRGVHQPQH
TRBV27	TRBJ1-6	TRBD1	ASSPDRGRHNSPLH
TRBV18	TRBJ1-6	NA	ASSPAGSPLH
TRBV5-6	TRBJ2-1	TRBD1	ASSSRTGGYNEQF